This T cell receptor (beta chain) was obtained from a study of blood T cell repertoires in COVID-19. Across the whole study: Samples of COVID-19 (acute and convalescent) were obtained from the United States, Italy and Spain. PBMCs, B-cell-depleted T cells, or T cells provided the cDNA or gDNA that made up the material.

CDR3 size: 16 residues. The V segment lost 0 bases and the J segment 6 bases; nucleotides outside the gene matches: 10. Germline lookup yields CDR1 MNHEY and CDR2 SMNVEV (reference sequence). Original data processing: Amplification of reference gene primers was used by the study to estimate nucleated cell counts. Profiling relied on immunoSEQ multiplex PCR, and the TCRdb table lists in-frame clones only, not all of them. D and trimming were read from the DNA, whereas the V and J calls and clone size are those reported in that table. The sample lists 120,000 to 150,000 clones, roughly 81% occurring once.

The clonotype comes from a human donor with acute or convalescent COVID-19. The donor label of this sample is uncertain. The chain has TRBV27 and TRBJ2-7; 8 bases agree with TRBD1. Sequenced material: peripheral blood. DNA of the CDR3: TGTGCCAGCAGTTTATCGAGCCAGGGGGCGAGGGGCGAGCAGTACTTC. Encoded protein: CASSLSSQGARGEQYF.